One T cell receptor beta chain is described in this entry. The antigen remains undetermined. Full-length variable regions came from constant-region reverse primers plus semi-nested Nested Universal Primer A PCR. TCRdb re-derived calls from the 5' RACE reads in MiXCR, one entry per CDR3 protein. The data hold 62,000 or so distinct CDR3 sequences, with 25% to 35% observed a single time. The germline V and J ends were trimmed by 5 bases and 0 bases, with 13 bases remaining between them. CDR1 and CDR2 from the germline V gene are DFQATT and SNEGSKA (reference sequence). This CDR3 is 15 amino acids long. Overall study results and limits: The TCR gene usage of tumor memory CD4+ T cells clustered together with blood and lymph node memory CD4+ cells and with lymph node naive CD4+ cells. Tumor-infiltrating Treg TCR alpha and beta sequences overlapped most with tumor naive CD4+ T cells, then blood naive.

CD25-based Treg depletion was applied to purified naive CD4+ T cells. The chain joins TRBV20-1 to TRBJ2-2; D remains unclear. This receptor was taken from a female donor with breast cancer. The sequenced sample was tumor-infiltrating naive CD4+ T cells sorted from the breast tumor. The subset: naive CD4+ T cells, CD4+CD45RA+CD25-. CDR3 region: CSAPNRQTNTGELFF. The CDR3 DNA sequence: TGCAGTGCTCCCAACCGACAAACGAACACCGGGGAGCTGTTTTTT.